This T cell receptor (beta chain) was observed in a study of early T cells in non-severe SARS-CoV-2 infection. Individual cDNA molecules received unique molecular identifiers. Via MiXCR, TCRdb re-called the 5' RACE reads, giving one row per CDR3 protein. The sample contains 55,000 to 65,000 distinct CDR3 sequences, roughly 12% of which appear only once. The TCR comes from an adult who was a healthcare worker with PCR-confirmed SARS-CoV-2 infection or an uninfected control (not recorded which). Sequenced here: whole blood, sampled at baseline.

The CDR3 loop is CASSLRDNLQETQYF. The CDR3 nucleotides read TGTGCCAGCAGTTTGAGGGACAACCTTCAAGAGACCCAGTACTTC. The chain uses TRBV28 and TRBJ2-5, with D perhaps matching TRBD1 (6 bases). Trimming removed 3 bases at V and 2 bases at J, with 13 bases between. Germline loops: CDR1 MDHEN, CDR2 SYDVKM. The CDR3 consists of 15 residues.